These T cell receptor beta chains were read from a single sample in a study of brain metastases from non-small cell lung cancer. Repertoires were generated with immunoSEQ multiplex PCR, while TCRdb's copy carries only in-frame clones and drops some. This table has 7,500 to 8,000 clones, around 81% appearing once. Sequencing was performed on primary lung tumor tissue. These receptors all come from a donor at least 40 years old with non-small cell lung cancer. CDR3s include the opening cysteine and the closing phenylalanine or tryptophan. Fields, in order: V gene, clone size, J gene, D gene, CDR3 protein, CDR3 DNA. D genes are given only for firm matches. The listing skips clone size in some rows; elsewhere it reads once, few, many or a size class.

V gene: TRBV9; clone size: few; J gene: TRBJ2-7; D gene: TRBD1; CDR3 protein: CASSASQGQTYEQYF; CDR3 DNA: TGTGCCAGCAGCGCATCACAGGGGCAAACCTACGAGCAGTACTTC
V gene: TRBV6-6; clone size: .; J gene: TRBJ2-5; D gene: .; CDR3 protein: CASSYPRETQYF; CDR3 DNA: TGTGCCAGCAGTTACCCGAGGGAGACCCAGTACTTC
V gene: TRBV2; clone size: .; J gene: TRBJ1-1; D gene: .; CDR3 protein: CASSTGQLNTEAFF; CDR3 DNA: TGTGCCAGCAGTACAGGGCAGCTGAACACTGAAGCTTTCTTT
V gene: TRBV6-5; clone size: .; J gene: TRBJ1-1; D gene: .; CDR3 protein: CASSPIITEAFF; CDR3 DNA: TGTGCCAGCAGCCCCATTATCACTGAAGCTTTCTTT
V gene: TRBV30; clone size: .; J gene: TRBJ2-3; D gene: .; CDR3 protein: CAWSVGRVGDTQYF; CDR3 DNA: TGTGCCTGGAGTGTGGGCAGGGTAGGTGATACGCAGTATTTT
V gene: TRBV7-8; clone size: once; J gene: TRBJ2-1; D gene: TRBD2; CDR3 protein: CASSLWTSGGSYNEQFF; CDR3 DNA: TGTGCCAGCAGCCTATGGACTAGCGGGGGGTCCTACAATGAGCAGTTCTTC
V gene: TRBV29-1; clone size: .; J gene: TRBJ1-2; D gene: .; CDR3 protein: CSVATGTTSYGYTF; CDR3 DNA: TGCAGCGTTGCAACAGGAACTACATCCTATGGCTACACCTTC
V gene: TRBV5-4; clone size: .; J gene: TRBJ1-2; D gene: TRBD1; CDR3 protein: CASSSPRGGLVGYTF; CDR3 DNA: TGTGCCAGCAGCTCCCCTCGAGGGGGCTTGGTTGGCTACACCTTC
V gene: TRBV12-3/TRBV12-4; clone size: .; J gene: TRBJ1-2; D gene: .; CDR3 protein: CASSWDTGDGYTF; CDR3 DNA: TGTGCCAGCAGCTGGGATACAGGAGACGGCTACACCTTC
V gene: TRBV5-1; clone size: .; J gene: TRBJ2-1; D gene: .; CDR3 protein: CASSLGTDYNEQFF; CDR3 DNA: TGCGCCAGCAGCTTGGGGACAGACTACAATGAGCAGTTCTTC
V gene: TRBV5-5; clone size: .; J gene: TRBJ2-2; D gene: .; CDR3 protein: CASSLVQSDTGELFF; CDR3 DNA: TGTGCCAGCAGCTTGGTACAGTCAGACACCGGGGAGCTGTTTTTT
V gene: TRBV6-2/TRBV6-3; clone size: few; J gene: TRBJ1-1; D gene: TRBD1; CDR3 protein: CASSLIDRAMNTEAFF; CDR3 DNA: TGTGCCAGCAGTTTGATCGACAGGGCAATGAACACTGAAGCTTTCTTT
V gene: TRBV27; clone size: .; J gene: TRBJ1-6; D gene: .; CDR3 protein: CASSLSHSPLHF; CDR3 DNA: TGTGCCAGCAGTTTATCACATTCACCCCTCCACTTT
V gene: TRBV2; clone size: .; J gene: TRBJ2-7; D gene: TRBD1; CDR3 protein: CASSRTGGEQYF; CDR3 DNA: TGTGCCAGCAGTAGAACAGGGGGCGAGCAGTACTTC
V gene: TRBV7-9; clone size: .; J gene: TRBJ1-1; D gene: .; CDR3 protein: CASSPYTGSMNTEAFF; CDR3 DNA: TGTGCCAGCAGCCCGTACACGGGCTCCATGAACACTGAAGCTTTCTTT
V gene: TRBV19; clone size: .; J gene: TRBJ2-7; D gene: .; CDR3 protein: CASSISLLYEQYF; CDR3 DNA: TGTGCCAGTAGTATTTCGCTATTATACGAGCAGTACTTC
V gene: TRBV4-1; clone size: .; J gene: TRBJ2-5; D gene: TRBD1; CDR3 protein: CASSQDRGYRETQYF; CDR3 DNA: TGCGCCAGCAGCCAAGACAGGGGGTATCGGGAGACCCAGTACTTC
V gene: TRBV6-6; clone size: .; J gene: TRBJ1-2; D gene: TRBD1; CDR3 protein: CASSRPRTGEETNYGYTF; CDR3 DNA: TGTGCCAGCAGTCGACCGCGGACAGGGGAAGAAACTAACTATGGCTACACCTTC
V gene: TRBV14; clone size: .; J gene: TRBJ1-1; D gene: .; CDR3 protein: CASSQDRGRDSTEAFF; CDR3 DNA: TGTGCCAGCAGCCAAGATCGGGGGAGGGATTCCACTGAAGCTTTCTTT
V gene: TRBV1; clone size: once; J gene: TRBJ1-2; D gene: .; CDR3 protein: CTSSLGRARGNYGYTF; CDR3 DNA: TGCACCAGCAGCCTAGGACGGGCCCGGGGAAACTATGGCTACACCTTC
V gene: TRBV12-3/TRBV12-4; clone size: .; J gene: TRBJ2-3; D gene: .; CDR3 protein: CASNALGTDTQYF; CDR3 DNA: TGTGCCAGCAATGCCCTTGGGACAGATACGCAGTATTTT
V gene: TRBV5-6; clone size: .; J gene: TRBJ1-1; D gene: .; CDR3 protein: CASSLVARQFMNTEAFF; CDR3 DNA: TGTGCCAGCAGCTTGGTAGCCCGACAGTTTATGAACACTGAAGCTTTCTTT
V gene: TRBV18; clone size: .; J gene: TRBJ1-1; D gene: .; CDR3 protein: CASSPLSGPFNTEAFF; CDR3 DNA: TGTGCCAGCTCACCACTAAGCGGTCCTTTCAATACTGAAGCTTTCTTT
V gene: TRBV2; clone size: once; J gene: TRBJ1-1; D gene: .; CDR3 protein: CGDSAGMNTEAFF; CDR3 DNA: TGTGGGGATTCGGCCGGTATGAACACTGAAGCTTTCTTT
V gene: TRBV6-6; clone size: .; J gene: TRBJ1-1; D gene: .; CDR3 protein: CASSFSGAFF; CDR3 DNA: TGTGCCAGCAGTTTCTCTGGAGCTTTCTTT
V gene: TRBV5-6; clone size: .; J gene: TRBJ1-1; D gene: .; CDR3 protein: CASSLFVAVMNTEAFF; CDR3 DNA: TGTGCCAGCAGCTTATTCGTGGCAGTGATGAACACTGAAGCTTTCTTT
V gene: TRBV24-1; clone size: .; J gene: TRBJ1-2; D gene: .; CDR3 protein: CATSARDSYGYTF; CDR3 DNA: TGTGCCACCAGTGCCAGGGATAGCTATGGCTACACCTTC
V gene: TRBV5-1; clone size: few; J gene: TRBJ1-1; D gene: .; CDR3 protein: CASSATAMNTEAFF; CDR3 DNA: TGCGCCAGCAGCGCGACAGCTATGAACACTGAAGCTTTCTTT
V gene: TRBV24-1; clone size: .; J gene: TRBJ2-1; D gene: TRBD1; CDR3 protein: CATRAGGGDEQFF; CDR3 DNA: TGTGCCACCAGGGCAGGGGGCGGTGATGAGCAGTTCTTC
V gene: TRBV28; clone size: .; J gene: TRBJ1-2; D gene: TRBD1; CDR3 protein: CASSTRQGFGYTF; CDR3 DNA: TGTGCCAGCAGTACCAGACAGGGCTTTGGCTACACCTTC
V gene: TRBV14; clone size: .; J gene: TRBJ2-7; D gene: .; CDR3 protein: CASSQVGGFEQYF; CDR3 DNA: TGTGCCAGCAGCCAAGTTGGAGGGTTCGAGCAGTACTTC
V gene: TRBV12-3/TRBV12-4; clone size: .; J gene: TRBJ2-7; D gene: .; CDR3 protein: CASSSRAYEQYF; CDR3 DNA: TGTGCCAGCAGCTCAAGGGCCTACGAGCAGTACTTC
V gene: TRBV28; clone size: .; J gene: TRBJ2-7; D gene: TRBD1; CDR3 protein: CASSFPDRYEQYF; CDR3 DNA: TGTGCCAGCAGCTTCCCGGACAGGTACGAGCAGTACTTC
V gene: TRBV7-9; clone size: .; J gene: TRBJ1-5; D gene: .; CDR3 protein: CASSSTEGTIHGSNQPQHF; CDR3 DNA: TGTGCCAGCAGCTCCACCGAAGGGACCATACATGGGAGCAATCAGCCCCAGCATTTT